The following is a TCR beta chain sequence with its context. The data derive from a study of blood T cell repertoires in COVID-19. Across the whole study: Acute-phase and convalescent COVID-19 samples originated in the United States, Italy and Spain. Nucleic acid was either cDNA or gDNA, and it came from T cells, B-cell-depleted T cells, or PBMCs.

How the authors handled the data: Amplification of reference gene primers provided the estimated nucleated cell counts. Some clones are missing from TCRdb's copy, which holds only in-frame ones; the method was immunoSEQ multiplex PCR. V and J calls and clone size are those listed in that table; D and trimming were worked out from the DNA. The table lists some 33,000 clones, 70% to 90% of them singletons. V was pared by 5 bases and J by 1 base, with 18 bases between. This CDR3 comprises 17 residues. CDR1 is LNHDA, CDR2 SQIVND, per germline (reference sequence). The V call is TRBV19, the J call TRBJ2-1; a possible D gene is TRBD2 (8 bases). This TCR derives from a human donor in a cohort sampled during active COVID-19. Sequencing input: peripheral blood. As DNA, the CDR3 is TGTGCCAGTAGTCCGGGGGGGAGACAGGGTTCCTACAATGAGCAGTTCTTC. Translated: CASSPGGRQGSYNEQFF. Full variable domain (missing parts from reference TRBV19 and TRBJ2-1): DGGITQSPKYLFRKEGQNVTLSCEQNLNHDAMYWYRQDPGQGLRLIYYSQIVNDFQKGDIAEGYSVSREKKESFPLTVTSAQKNPTAFYLCASSPGGRQGSYNEQFFGPGTRLTVL.